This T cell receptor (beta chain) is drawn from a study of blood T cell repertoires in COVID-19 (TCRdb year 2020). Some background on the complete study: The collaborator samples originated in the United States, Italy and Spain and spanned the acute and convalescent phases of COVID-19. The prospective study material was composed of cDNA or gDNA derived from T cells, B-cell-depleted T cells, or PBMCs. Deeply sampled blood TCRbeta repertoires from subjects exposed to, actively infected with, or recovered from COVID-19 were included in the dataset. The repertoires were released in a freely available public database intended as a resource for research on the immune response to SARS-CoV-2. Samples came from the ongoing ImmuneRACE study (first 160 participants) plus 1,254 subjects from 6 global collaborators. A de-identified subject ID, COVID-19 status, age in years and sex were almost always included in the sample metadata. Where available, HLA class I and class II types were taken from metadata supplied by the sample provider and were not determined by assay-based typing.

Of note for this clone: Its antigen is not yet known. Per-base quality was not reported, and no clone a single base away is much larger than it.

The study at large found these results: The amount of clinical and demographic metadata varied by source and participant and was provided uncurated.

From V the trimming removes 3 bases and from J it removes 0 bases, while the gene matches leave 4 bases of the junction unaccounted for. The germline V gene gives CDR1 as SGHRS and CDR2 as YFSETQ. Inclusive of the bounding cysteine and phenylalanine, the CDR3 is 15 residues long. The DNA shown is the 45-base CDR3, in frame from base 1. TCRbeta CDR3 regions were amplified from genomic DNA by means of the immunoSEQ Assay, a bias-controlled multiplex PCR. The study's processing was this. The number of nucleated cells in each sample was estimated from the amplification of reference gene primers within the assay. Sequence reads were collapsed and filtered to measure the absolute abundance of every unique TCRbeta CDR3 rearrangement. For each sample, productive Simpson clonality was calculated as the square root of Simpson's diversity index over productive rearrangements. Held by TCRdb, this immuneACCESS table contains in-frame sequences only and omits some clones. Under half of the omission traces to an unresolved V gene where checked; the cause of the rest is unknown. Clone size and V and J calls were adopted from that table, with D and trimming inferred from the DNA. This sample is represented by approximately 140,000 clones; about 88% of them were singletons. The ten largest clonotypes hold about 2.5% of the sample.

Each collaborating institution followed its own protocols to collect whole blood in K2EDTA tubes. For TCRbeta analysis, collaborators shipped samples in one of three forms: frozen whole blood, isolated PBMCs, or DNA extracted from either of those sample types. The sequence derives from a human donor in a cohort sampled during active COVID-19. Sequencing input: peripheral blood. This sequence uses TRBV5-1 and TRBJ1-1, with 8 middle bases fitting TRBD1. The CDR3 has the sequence CASSSRTGMNTEAFF. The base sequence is TGCGCCAGCAGCTCCCGGACAGGGATGAACACTGAAGCTTTCTTT.